The rows below give T cell receptor beta chains drawn from one sample of a study of cytomegalovirus exposure and HLA in healthy donors. Sequenced by immunoSEQ multiplex PCR; TCRdb stores in-frame clones only, minus some. The table lists approximately 100,000 clones, 70% to 80% of them singletons. Sequenced input: PBMCs. The source of these receptors is a female donor in good health and CMV-seropositive. The CDR3 runs from the conserved cysteine through the conserved F or W. The D gene is left open where the match is weak. Expanded clones are given a class, and other clones once, few, many or no size at all.

D,V,J,size,length,DNA,CDR3
NA,TRBV6-5,TRBJ2-7,NA,15,TGTGCCAGCAGACCAACCAGGGGCCCCTTGGTCGAGCAGTACTTC,CASRPTRGPLVEQYF
TRBD2,TRBV5-4,TRBJ2-2,NA,15,TGTGCCAGCAGCTTGACTAGACTAGCGGGCGGGGAGCTGTTTTTT,CASSLTRLAGGELFF
NA,TRBV21-1,TRBJ1-2,NA,15,TGTGCCAGCAGCCCCCAATGGGCATTCAGTCCTGGCTACACCTTC,CASSPQWAFSPGYTF
NA,TRBV6-5,TRBJ1-2,NA,14,TGTGCCAGCAGCCTGACAGGATTGCGCTATGGCTACACCTTC,CASSLTGLRYGYTF
NA,TRBV7-6,TRBJ2-5,NA,12,TGTGCCAGCAGCTACTACCAAGAGACCCAGTACTTC,CASSYYQETQYF
TRBD2,TRBV7-2,TRBJ2-1,NA,16,TGTGCCAGCAGCTTGGAGTATAGCGGGGGGGCGGGTGAGCAGTTCTTC,CASSLEYSGGAGEQFF
NA,TRBV6-1,TRBJ2-7,NA,13,TGTGCCATTCTGGACTTGAACTCCTACGAGCAGTACTTC,CAILDLNSYEQYF
TRBD1,TRBV7-9,TRBJ1-1,NA,16,TGTGCCAGCAACCGCCCAGGGGGGTTCAAGGACACTGAAGCTTTCTTT,CASNRPGGFKDTEAFF
TRBD2,TRBV4-1,TRBJ2-7,few,17,TGCGCCAGCAGCCACCCCGCGGGTAGCGGGAGGAGCTACGAGCAGTACTTC,CASSHPAGSGRSYEQYF
NA,TRBV18,TRBJ2-1,NA,18,TGTGCCAGCTCACCAAATCGTTTCGGGGGTTTAGACTACAATGAGCAGTTCTTC,CASSPNRFGGLDYNEQFF
NA,TRBV28,TRBJ1-3,NA,14,TGTGCCAGCAGACCCGGGGGCTCTGGAAACACCATATATTTT,CASRPGGSGNTIYF
TRBD2,TRBV5-1,TRBJ2-5,NA,14,TGCGCCAGCAGTCCAAATTCGGGGGGAGAGACCCAGTACTTC,CASSPNSGGETQYF
TRBD1,TRBV5-8,TRBJ1-5,NA,14,TGTGCCAGCAGACCCACAGGGGTCAATCAGCCCCAGCATTTT,CASRPTGVNQPQHF
TRBD2,TRBV29-1,TRBJ2-1,NA,14,TGCAGCGTCGGACTAGCGTACTCCTACAATGAGCAGTTCTTC,CSVGLAYSYNEQFF
NA,TRBV18,TRBJ2-4,NA,15,TGTGCCAGCTCACCACCAGAAGGGGTCGGAAACATTCAGTACTTC,CASSPPEGVGNIQYF
TRBD2,TRBV28,TRBJ2-1,NA,14,TGTGCCAGCAGTCTAGCGGGAGAAAGCGATGAGCAGTTCTTC,CASSLAGESDEQFF
TRBD2,TRBV9,TRBJ2-5,NA,15,TGTGCCAGCAGCATCCGCGGGGGGGACGTGGAGACCCAGTACTTC,CASSIRGGDVETQYF
NA,TRBV5-4,TRBJ2-5,NA,12,TGTGCCAGCAGCTTGGAAAGCGAGACCCAGTACTTC,CASSLESETQYF
NA,TRBV18,TRBJ2-7,NA,14,TGTGCCAGCTCACCACCGAACTACCACTACGAGCAGTACTTC,CASSPPNYHYEQYF
TRBD2,TRBV6-5,TRBJ2-7,NA,15,TGTGCCAGCAGGGGACTAGCGGGAGAACTGTACGAGCAGTACTTC,CASRGLAGELYEQYF
NA,TRBV4-2,TRBJ1-5,NA,16,TGTGCCAGCAGCTCAGGCGCCGGCAGGGGAGATCAGCCCCAGCATTTT,CASSSGAGRGDQPQHF
NA,TRBV30,TRBJ1-1,NA,13,TGTGCCTGGAGTTTAGGAGTTCGTGCTGAAGCTTTCTTT,CAWSLGVRAEAFF
NA,TRBV27,TRBJ2-1,NA,17,TGTGCCAGCAGTTTATGGTCCTATGCCAGGGGTAACGATGAGCAGTTCTTC,CASSLWSYARGNDEQFF
NA,TRBV25-1,TRBJ2-2,NA,16,TGTGCCAGCAGTGAATTGGTAGCGCAGAACACCGGGGAGCTGTTTTTT,CASSELVAQNTGELFF
NA,TRBV4-1,TRBJ2-5,NA,14,TGCGCCAGCAGCCAACAGGGAAGCCAAGTGACCCAGTACTTC,CASSQQGSQVTQYF
NA,TRBV12-5,TRBJ1-5,NA,15,TGTGCTAGTGGTTTTGGAGGGCATAGCAATCAGCCCCAGCATTTT,CASGFGGHSNQPQHF
TRBD1,TRBV11-3,TRBJ2-7,NA,13,TGTGCCAGCAGCTCGGGGACAGGGCACGAGCAGTACTTC,CASSSGTGHEQYF
NA,TRBV20-1,TRBJ1-1,NA,11,TGCAGTGCTAGAGGGCGGGCTGAAGCTTTCTTT,CSARGRAEAFF
NA,TRBV5-4,TRBJ2-5,NA,16,TGTGCCAGCAGCTTGGTCGGAGCGACAGGCCAAGAGACCCAGTACTTC,CASSLVGATGQETQYF
NA,TRBV15,TRBJ1-6,NA,14,TGTGCCACCAGCAGAGCGACAGCGAATGTAGCCCTCCACTTT,CATSRATANVALHF
NA,TRBV5-1,TRBJ2-7,NA,11,TGCGCCAGCACGAACGAGGACGAGCAGTACTTC,CASTNEDEQYF
TRBD1,TRBV11-2,TRBJ1-1,NA,16,TGTGCCAGCAGCTCGGGACAGGCAAGCTTGAACACTGAAGCTTTCTTT,CASSSGQASLNTEAFF
NA,TRBV12-5,TRBJ1-5,NA,14,TGTGCTAGTAATTACAGGGATAGCAATCAGCCCCAGCATTTT,CASNYRDSNQPQHF
NA,TRBV7-2,TRBJ2-5,NA,15,TGTGCCAGCAGCTTAGTACAGGCCTTTCAAGAGACCCAGTACTTC,CASSLVQAFQETQYF
NA,TRBV11-2,TRBJ1-1,NA,13,TGTGCCAGCTCGACAGACATGAACACTGAAGCTTTCTTT,CASSTDMNTEAFF
NA,TRBV28,TRBJ1-2,once,14,TGTGCCAGCAGTTTAGTCCAGGCCCGCTATGGCTACACCTTC,CASSLVQARYGYTF
TRBD2,TRBV5-1,TRBJ2-1,NA,16,TGCGCCAGCAGCTTACTGACTAGCGGGAGGTACAATGAGCAGTTCTTC,CASSLLTSGRYNEQFF
TRBD1,TRBV19,TRBJ1-5,NA,14,TGTGCCAGTAGCACGGACAGGGCGGTTCAGCCCCAGCATTTT,CASSTDRAVQPQHF
TRBD2,TRBV6-5,TRBJ2-5,NA,15,TGTGCCAGCAGCCGGGGACTAGCTGATTTACAGACCCAGTACTTC,CASSRGLADLQTQYF
TRBD2,TRBV5-1,TRBJ2-1,NA,16,TGCGCCAGCAGCCGATTCACTAGCGGGGGGTACAATGAGCAGTTCTTC,CASSRFTSGGYNEQFF
NA,TRBV28,TRBJ1-1,NA,15,TGTGCCAGCAGTTTGGCAGGGTTCATGAACACTGAAGCTTTCTTT,CASSLAGFMNTEAFF
TRBD1,TRBV2,TRBJ2-7,NA,15,TGTGCCAGCAGTAGTTTGGGACAGGAAAATTCGGTGCAGTACTTC,CASSSLGQENSVQYF